This note documents a single TCR beta chain sequence. Which antigen it targets is not known. No qualities accompany the bases; no much larger clone lies one base away. This entry belongs to a study of cytomegalovirus exposure and HLA in healthy donors (dated by TCRdb to the late 2010s). Describing the broader study: An earlier analysis of fewer than 750 of the donors reported 276 Gb of sequence data and 90 million to 120 million unique TCR beta sequences obtained from approximately 180 million T cells. About 300 gigabases of sequencing data and 78 million or so unique TCR sequences were included in an early release covering 550 to 650 HLA-typed donors. Of the 300 to 500 genotyped donors, 81% were placed in the genetic ancestry cluster associated with self-reported Caucasian donors. The study aimed to test whether cataloging public T cell receptors could reveal signatures of past pathogen exposure. The study used immunosequencing to profile the T cell repertoires of approximately 640 subjects and linked those repertoires to cytomegalovirus serostatus. A separate validation cohort of 100 to 150 different subjects was used in addition to the approximately 700-subject first cohort. To predict cytomegalovirus infection status, the study brought together high-throughput TCR immunosequencing, statistical association of individual TCRs with disease status, and machine learning. To study patterns of TCR occurrence, a later analysis re-analyzed previously published TCR beta repertoires from 666 donors and added high-resolution HLA genotyping. In the later analysis, no new phenotypic data were used to find candidate immune exposures; instead, reliance was placed on TCR beta sequences and their occurrence across donors. To decide whether each TCR beta V gene segment behaved as functional or pseudogenic, an earlier analysis of 587 of the donors relied on high-throughput TCR beta sequencing. Donor age, sex, ethnicity and CMV serostatus were compiled together with the repertoire data. Genome-wide SNP genotypes for about 65% of the 666 donors were used in a later genetic analysis, which treated that subset as a discovery cohort. Every discovery cohort repertoire had been produced on one sequencing platform. HLA typing covered class I and class II loci at four-digit resolution. Typing coverage varied by locus: about 620-630 donors for A, B, C, DRB1 and DQB1; under 550 for DQA1; around 610 for DPA1; roughly 450 for DPB1. Because of strong linkage in the cohort, a handful of DR-DQ haplotypes were treated as single units for association and clustering. Among a few hundred genotyped donors of the cohort, an average of approximately 240,000 unique TCR beta nucleotide sequences were sequenced per donor, 15% to 20% of them non-productive.

The full study reports these points: Because counts were too low, fewer than 20 rarely observed V segments, including chromosome 9 orphons, were excluded from the earlier analysis of several hundred of the donors. A further reported finding was that TCR beta sequences accurately predicted the HLA-A and HLA-B alleles for most subjects in the first cohort. In vitro tests confirmed that a few of the cytomegalovirus-associated TCR beta chains recognize cytomegalovirus antigens. The authors suggested that the approach could potentially be generalized to other disease states and immunological phenotypes. Because HLA typing was unavailable for some donors at each locus, only the typed subset was used in association tests. Immune exposure information for the cohort was limited to CMV serostatus. Presence/absence analyses assumed roughly uniform sequencing depth across donors, an assumption that may not hold. A group of highly shared sequence variants was considered likely to be a technical artifact of the sequencing pipeline. According to a later analysis, TCR association rates differed among HLA loci, with DRB1 alleles showing the most associated TCRs and HLA-C alleles showing the fewest. A total of roughly 160 TCR beta chains were listed by the study as associated with cytomegalovirus. While some public TCRs were present in many individuals, most TCR sequences turned up only very rarely across donors. In a later analysis, most CMV-associated TCR beta chains were found to appear HLA-restricted, with HLA associations seemingly driven largely by CMV exposure. In a later analysis, HLA-associated TCR beta chains were found to be more clonally expanded and to have lower generation probabilities than equally common non-associated chains. An association between a missense DCLRE1C variant and V-gene and J-gene trimming of TCR beta chains was found in a later genetic analysis and replicated in an independent cohort. In a later genetic analysis, fewer N-insertions in productive TCRs were reported among donors in an Asian-associated ancestry cluster than the roughly 670-donor mean. When HLA alleles, especially DR and DQ, strongly co-occurred, attributing TCR associations to individual alleles was difficult. An earlier analysis of some 590 of the donors showed that most TCR beta V segments appeared in productive rearrangements either about 87% or about 30% of the time, which broadly matched IMGT annotations. Cytomegalovirus status was reported to be diagnosed by the classifier with high specificity and sensitivity in both the original and validation cohorts. In a later analysis, 16,951 TCR beta sequences were associated with specific HLA alleles at a false discovery rate of 0.05. Correlated functional status among segregating V segments might be attributable to linkage disequilibrium, but an unknown experimental factor could not be ruled out. Several of the top co-occurrence clusters appeared to be linked to parvovirus B19, influenza, CMV and Epstein-Barr virus, according to a later analysis. Only TCR beta chains were sequenced in this cohort, and the absence of alpha or paired-chain data limited detectable features. Some IMGT-functional V segments, including TRBV6-2 and TRBV6-3, could not be told apart with the 87-base-pair reads, so those segments were excluded.

Library prep was done by the immunoSEQ multiplex PCR assay. The multiplex PCR relied on a mix of 60 forward primers for TCR Vbeta segments and 13 reverse primers for TCR Jbeta segments. The CDR3 region of rearranged TCR beta genes was amplified from genomic DNA with a multiplex PCR assay. Amplified TCR beta libraries were sequenced as 87-base-pair reads on the Illumina HiSeq System. Per the authors' processing: A later analysis tallied some 79 million unique TCR beta chains across the approximately 670 repertoires, and about 12 million of those chains were shared by two or more donors. A nearest-neighbor algorithm error-corrected the raw reads and collapsed the reads into unique sequences, merging closely related sequences to remove PCR and sequencing errors. V, D and J gene segments were assigned by aligning CDR3 sequences to IMGT reference sequences. Each retained sequence needed at least a six-nucleotide match to both a V gene segment and a J gene segment. A rearrangement was called productive if the CDR3 had no stop codons and remained in frame with V and J, and every other rearrangement was called non-productive. Following IMGT convention, CDR3 was defined as the stretch from the second conserved V-encoded cysteine to the conserved J-encoded phenylalanine. The earlier analysis of 500 to 750 of the donors excluded any sequence lacking an unambiguous match to a single V gene segment. An earlier analysis of several hundred of the donors classified V segments as functional when productive rearrangements were above 56.7% and as segregating when the standard deviation between donors was above 5%. A statistical classification framework was built to diagnose cytomegalovirus status from the catalog of TCR beta chain sequences. In a later analysis, V and J genes were assigned by comparing TCR nucleotide sequences against IMGT/GENE-DB human TR gene sequences. The TCRdist pipeline was used in a later analysis to assign CDR3 sequences and most-parsimonious VDJ recombination scenarios. In a later analysis, each TCR beta chain was defined by its CDR3 amino acid sequence together with its V-gene family, and reads without a unique V-gene family were excluded. A later analysis removed roughly 590 highly shared, low-generation-probability nucleotide sequences to deal with suspected cross-contamination and a sequencing artifact. A later analysis calculated a clonal expansion index for each public chain from normalized within-repertoire ranks of inferred template counts. A later analysis computed generation probabilities with a VDJ recombination model fitted to out-of-frame rearrangements, and checked the results against IGoR. Hypergeometric tests were used in a later analysis to score TCR-TCR, TCR-HLA and TCR-CMV co-occurrence, with a repertoire-size bias correction applied to the TCR pairs. A later analysis estimated false discovery rates by permuting HLA or CMV assignments 20 times. In a later analysis, co-occurring TCRs were grouped using DBSCAN, with TCRdist sequence similarity added in when clustering inside HLA-allele-positive subsets. Repertoires with fewer than 30,000 or more than 120,000 public chains were left out of co-occurrence clustering, as were about 5 repertoires with anomalous nucleotide sharing. TCRdb stores this immuneACCESS table with in-frame sequences only. Part of the clones is absent; in the studies checked, under half of the shortfall reflects unresolved V genes, and no reason is known for the rest. V and J calls and clone size are as listed in that table; D and trimming were resolved from the DNA. This sample comprises some 110,000 clones, 69% of them detected only once. The leading ten clones occupy roughly 3.2% of the sample.

The cohort comprised fewer than 700 healthy bone marrow donors. At the time of sampling, all cohort members were nominally healthy, though unrecorded immune exposures were likely present. The donor tested CMV seronegative, placing the donor among the approximately 360 seronegative members of the cohort. A peripheral blood sample was collected from each donor, and TCR beta sequencing was performed on peripheral blood mononuclear cells. Genomic DNA extraction from the blood cell samples was performed with the Qiagen DNeasy Blood Extraction Kit. Based on the germline V gene, the CDR1 and CDR2 sequences are SGHDT and YYEEEE. The trim is 9 bases for V and 0 bases for J, with a gap of 13 bases between the germline ends. The CDR3 numbers 14 residues from cysteine through phenylalanine. Here the CDR3 DNA is all that survives: 42 bases in frame from base 1.

Here the chain combines TRBV5-6 and TRBJ1-3, with TRBD1 tentatively as D gene (5 bases match). The receptor comes from a man aged 30 to 45 in good health and CMV-seronegative. Specimen: PBMCs. The CDR3 protein sequence reads: CATRGTYSGNTIYF. DNA sequence: TGTGCCACCAGAGGGACTTACTCTGGAAACACCATATATTTT.